The 32 T cell receptor beta chains listed next were all sequenced from one sample in a study of T cells in Graves' hyperthyroidism and ophthalmopathy. Amplified regions were TCR beta CDR3 sequences from RNA transcripts. HTBI primers drove first-round RT-PCR of the TCR CDR3. TCRdb itself ran the multiplex PCR reads through MiXCR, one entry per CDR3 protein. The sample contains around 760,000 distinct CDR3 sequences, over 35% of which appear only once. Sequenced: blood. The receptors shown here come from a woman between 40 and 55 years old with Graves' hyperthyroidism.

The V gene is TRBV25-1, the J gene TRBJ1-4; the match to TRBD1 covers 9 bases. CDR1 MGHDK and CDR2 SYGVNS come from the germline V gene. This CDR3 region has 17 residues. The trim removed 11 bases at V and 5 bases at J, leaving 18 bases unmatched. CDR3 residues: CAWSRDLRDRVNEKLFF. Here the CDR3 DNA reads TGTGCCTGGAGTAGGGATCTCCGGGACAGGGTGAATGAAAAACTGTTTTTT.

This clonotype has at least ten counts. The chain combines TRBV5-1 with TRBJ1-1; TRBD1 is a possible D gene (6 bases). The CDR3 runs to 14 residues. Germline CDR1 and CDR2: SGHRS and YFSETQ. Between the trimmed V and J ends, which lost 3 bases and 1 base, there was a span of 10 bases. The chain's CDR3 is CASSSQGGNTEAFF. The DNA of the CDR3 is TGCGCCAGCAGCTCACAGGGAGGGAACACTGAAGCTTTCTTT.

This clonotype has a count of ten or more. J is TRBJ1-2 and V is TRBV6-5, with 9 bases lining up with TRBD1. J lost 4 bases, V lost 6 bases, and 6 bases had no gene match. The CDR3 length is 14 residues. Germline CDR1 and CDR2: MNHEY and SVGAGI. CDR3 sequence: CASRIQGAGYGYTF. DNA for the CDR3: TGTGCCAGCAGAATACAGGGGGCGGGCTATGGCTACACCTTC.

The chain is built from TRBV7-2 and TRBJ2-5, with D unresolved. V lost 5 bases, J lost 3 bases, and 10 bases lay in between. Looked up from germline, CDR1 is SGHTA and CDR2 is FQGNSA. The CDR3 has 13 amino acids. CDR3 bases: TGTGCCAGCAGCGCGAGGACGAAAGAGACCCAGTACTTC. Translation gives CASSARTKETQYF.

The chain employs TRBV12-3 or TRBV12-4 and TRBJ1-2; D might be TRBD1 (5 bases). Deletions cut 5 bases from V and 1 base from J, with 11 bases between. This CDR3 spans 14 amino acids. The CDR3 region is CASSPARDNYGYTF. DNA of the CDR3: TGTGCCAGCAGTCCGGCCAGGGATAACTATGGCTACACCTTC.

V gene TRBV14 combines with J gene TRBJ2-7; D may be TRBD1 (5 bases). The length of the CDR3 is 12 residues. Germline CDR1 and CDR2: SGHDN and FVKESK. V lost 5 bases and J lost 7, with 12 bases in between. This CDR3 reads CASSKGVGEQYF. CDR3 in DNA: TGTGCCAGCAGCAAAGGGGTGGGTGAGCAGTACTTC.

The genes are TRBV12-3 or TRBV12-4 and TRBJ2-2; D gene ambiguous. The CDR3 spans 15 residues. The germline V and J ends were trimmed by 6 bases and 0 bases, with 11 bases remaining between them. In DNA form, the CDR3 reads TGTGCCAGCAGCCCGGACGGACCGAACACCGGGGAGCTGTTTTTT. Translated: CASSPDGPNTGELFF.

V and J are TRBV29-1 and TRBJ1-2; D might be TRBD1 (6 bases). Germline values: CDR1 SQVTM, CDR2 ANQGSEA. CDR3 length equals 13 residues. V shed 8 bases and J shed 3 bases, with 16 bases lying between them. CDR3 in amino acids: CSRDRQAHYGYTF. DNA of the CDR3: TGCAGCAGGGATCGACAGGCCCACTATGGCTACACCTTC.

This clonotype was seen at least ten times. V and J are TRBV7-2 and TRBJ1-6; 8 positions match TRBD1. Germline CDR1 is SGHTA and CDR2 is FQGNSA. The V and J ends lost 6 bases and 7 bases, in that order; junction bases with no gene match: 2. There are 13 residues in the CDR3. The CDR3: CASRGQGNSPLHF. DNA of the CDR3: TGTGCCAGCAGAGGACAGGGAAATTCACCCCTCCACTTT.

V gene TRBV7-2 combines with J gene TRBJ2-1; 9 bases are a match to TRBD2. There are 17 residues in the CDR3. V shed 2 bases and J 2 bases; nucleotides not matched to a gene: 7. CDR1 is SGHTA, CDR2 FQGNSA, per germline. As DNA, the CDR3 is TGTGCCAGCAGCTTACCAGCGGGAGGCTACCCCTACAATGAGCAGTTCTTC. It encodes CASSLPAGGYPYNEQFF.

At least ten counts were recorded for this clonotype. The chain joins TRBV2 to TRBJ1-2; D is ambiguous. The CDR3 contains 12 residues. Trimming cost V 9 bases and J 6 bases, with 14 bases left between them. Germline CDR1 SNHLY, CDR2 FYNNEI. CDR3 protein: CASPLRRDGYTF. CDR3 bases: TGTGCCAGTCCTCTGAGGCGCGATGGCTACACCTTC.

The rearrangement uses TRBV7-2 and TRBJ1-2; no clear D. CDR3 length: 11 amino acids. V shed 2 bases and J shed 8 bases, with 6 bases lying between them. Germline CDR1 is SGHTA and CDR2 is FQGNSA. The CDR3 DNA sequence: TGTGCCAGCAGCTTACGGTGGGGCTACACCTTC. This encodes CASSLRWGYTF.

This clonotype came up many times. The chain employs TRBV15 and TRBJ2-7, with D perhaps given as TRBD1 or TRBD2 (7 bases each). This CDR3 is 14 amino acids long. Germline V gives CDR1 LNHNV, CDR2 YYDKDF (reference sequence). Trimming stripped 8 bases from V and 3 bases from J, with 17 bases between. The DNA for the CDR3 is TGTGCCACCTCAGGGGGGGTCACCCTCTACGAGCAGTACTTC. As protein: CATSGGVTLYEQYF.

A few counts support this clonotype. The chain combines TRBV28 with TRBJ1-2; D call uncertain. V lost 3 bases, J lost 4 bases, and 12 bases lay in between. The CDR3 is 14 amino acids. The germline CDR1 and CDR2 sequences are MDHEN and SYDVKM. The CDR3 sequence: CASSFGSTRYGYTF. CDR3 bases: TGTGCCAGCAGTTTTGGGAGTACGCGCTATGGCTACACCTTC.

At least ten counts were recorded for this clonotype. The V gene is TRBV10-3, the J gene TRBJ1-1; D gene uncertain. V was cut by 7 bases and J by 1 base, with 10 bases left in between. There are 13 residues in the CDR3. Germline V CDR1 and CDR2: ENHRY, SYGVKD. This CDR3 is CAITERGNTEAFF. CDR3 in DNA: TGTGCCATCACGGAGCGGGGGAACACTGAAGCTTTCTTT.

CDR3 protein: CASGDGGRVGNTIYF. The CDR3 DNA sequence: TGTGCCAGCGGCGATGGGGGGCGCGTTGGAAACACCATATATTTT. V and J are TRBV28 and TRBJ1-3, with a possible D match to TRBD1 (6 bases). The CDR3 totals 15 residues. Trimming pared 8 bases from V and 3 bases from J, leaving 17 bases between. The germline V gene encodes CDR1 MDHEN and CDR2 SYDVKM. The full variable domain, rest sourced from reference TRBV28 and TRBJ1-3, is DVKVTQSSRYLVKRTGEKVFLECVQDMDHENMFWYRQDPGLGLRLIYFSYDVKMKEKGDIPEGYSVSREKKERFSLILESASTNQTSMYLCASGDGGRVGNTIYFGEGSWLTVV.

This sequence joins TRBV29-1 and TRBJ2-3; D gene uncertain. The CDR3 runs 13 residues. V was pared by 5 bases and J by 6 bases, with 15 bases between. CDR1 is SQVTM and CDR2 is ANQGSEA in the germline V gene. The CDR3 region has the DNA TGCAGCGTTTCCCCGTTGTTTGGCGATACGCAGTATTTT. Translating gives CSVSPLFGDTQYF.

This clonotype has a handful of counts. This rearrangement joins TRBV2 to TRBJ2-7, with TRBD2 matching 9 bases. The CDR3 length is 16 residues. The germline CDR1 and CDR2 sequences are SNHLY and FYNNEI. Trimming at V came to 2 bases and at J to 0 bases, leaving 5 bases not matched to a gene. The CDR3 region is CASSEPLRGGSYEQYF. The DNA of the CDR3 is TGTGCCAGCAGTGAACCTCTGCGGGGGGGCTCCTACGAGCAGTACTTC.

This rearrangement joins TRBV19 to TRBJ2-2; TRBD1 matches 11 bases. Trimming cost V 4 bases and J 6 bases; bases outside gene matches: 7. There are 16 residues in the CDR3. Germline V gives CDR1 LNHDA, CDR2 SQIVND (reference sequence). CDR3 bases: TGTGCCAGTAGTACCCTTCGGGACAGGGGGTCCGGGGAGCTGTTTTTT. Encoded protein: CASSTLRDRGSGELFF.

Ten or more counts support this clonotype. The chain recombines TRBV5-1 with TRBJ2-5, with 9 bases identical to TRBD2. In germline, CDR1 is SGHRS, CDR2 YFSETQ. This CDR3 has 15 amino acids. V lost 0 bases to trimming and J lost 2 bases; unmatched junction nucleotides: 2. The CDR3 sequence: CASSLGGLAQETQYF. DNA of the CDR3: TGCGCCAGCAGCTTGGGAGGACTAGCGCAAGAGACCCAGTACTTC.

Many counts were recorded for this clonotype. A read error may produce the germline difference seen at one junction end. The chain carries TRBV19 and TRBJ2-5; D remains unclear. Germline values: CDR1 LNHDA, CDR2 SQIVND (reference sequence). This CDR3 has 13 amino acids. The CDR3 DNA is TGTGCCAGTGAGGTGGCAGGTCAAGGGACCCAGTACTTC. Translated: CASEVAGQGTQYF.

The rearrangement joins TRBV12-3 or TRBV12-4 to TRBJ1-2; no clear D. The CDR3 spans 13 residues. V lost 4 bases to trimming and J lost 3 bases, with 9 bases between them. CDR3 in DNA: TGTGCCAGCAGTTACGGCGGGCACTATGGCTACACCTTC. Translation gives CASSYGGHYGYTF.

This clonotype was detected many times. The chain joins TRBV29-1 to TRBJ2-7; D is ambiguous. This CDR3 comprises 12 residues. CDR1 and CDR2 from the germline V gene are SQVTM and ANQGSEA. V lost 5 bases and J lost 2, with 10 bases in between. The CDR3 sequence: CSVQTAPYEQYF. CDR3 DNA: TGCAGCGTTCAAACAGCTCCCTACGAGCAGTACTTC.

The V and J genes are TRBV6-5 and TRBJ1-4; 8 bases agree with TRBD1. Germline loops: CDR1 MNHEY, CDR2 SVGAGI. This CDR3 contains 14 residues. V shed 4 bases, J shed 8 bases, and the junction held 6 bases outside the gene matches. The CDR3, as DNA: TGTGCCAGCAGTTCTCAGGGACAGGACGAAAAACTGTTTTTT. It is translated as CASSSQGQDEKLFF.

A word on this clonotype: A read error may produce the germline difference seen at one junction end. The chain joins TRBV20-1 to TRBJ2-7, with 8 positions matching TRBD1. The CDR3 consists of 14 residues. CDR1 DFQATT and CDR2 SNEGSKA come from the germline V gene (reference sequence). The CDR3 region is CNARGQGVSYEQYF. CDR3 sequence (DNA): TGCAATGCTAGAGGACAGGGAGTCTCCTACGAGCAGTACTTC.

The V gene is TRBV20-1, the J gene TRBJ1-4; TRBD1 might be the D (5 bases). This CDR3 comprises 15 residues. The V and J ends lost 1 base and 8 bases respectively, with 17 bases between them. Germline loops: CDR1 DFQATT, CDR2 SNEGSKA (reference sequence). The CDR3: CSARVAGSVPEKLFF. DNA of the CDR3: TGCAGTGCTAGAGTGGCAGGGTCAGTCCCCGAAAAACTGTTTTTT.

This clonotype was observed at least ten times. DNA for the CDR3: TGTGCCAGCAGCGCCTTCGGGACAGTCGAGATGAACACTGAAGCTTTCTTT. Protein product: CASSAFGTVEMNTEAFF. The chain employs TRBV7-9 and TRBJ1-1; 7 bases are shared with TRBD1. Trimming at V came to 5 bases and at J to 0 bases, leaving 12 bases not matched to a gene. Germline V lookup: CDR1 SEHNR, CDR2 FQNEAQ (reference sequence). This CDR3 is built from 17 residues.

This clonotype turned up a few times. This CDR3 is CSARDIGASGNTIYF. CDR3 bases: TGCAGTGCTAGAGATATCGGGGCCTCTGGAAACACCATATATTTT. This rearrangement joins TRBV20-1 to TRBJ1-3, with D possibly being TRBD1 (5 bases). This CDR3 has 15 residues. The V end lost 0 bases, the J end lost 0 bases, and 9 bases lay between the germline ends. Germline V gene sequence: CDR1 DFQATT, CDR2 SNEGSKA (reference sequence).

About this clonotype: This clone may be a read error of a much larger clone one base away. The CDR3 DNA follows: TGTGCCAGCAGCCCACTCATGAGCACTGAAGCTTTCTTT. This translates into CASSPLMSTEAFF. The rearrangement uses TRBV11-1 and TRBJ1-1; no definite D call. Trimming shortened V by 5 bases and J by 4 bases, and 11 bases separated the two germline ends. Germline values: CDR1 SGHAT, CDR2 FQDESV (reference sequence). The CDR3 is made up of 13 amino acids.

This clonotype was seen just once. The chain couples TRBV12-3 or TRBV12-4 to TRBJ2-5; a possible D gene is TRBD2 (7 bases). This CDR3 has 15 residues. V was cut by 8 bases and J by 2 bases, with 18 bases left in between. CDR3: CASEGGGSGQETQYF. CDR3 nucleotide sequence: TGTGCCAGCGAGGGAGGGGGGAGTGGTCAAGAGACCCAGTACTTC.

V gene TRBV9 combines with J gene TRBJ2-1, with D possibly TRBD2 on 5 matching bases. Germline V gene data show CDR1 as SGDLS and CDR2 as YYNGEE. Trimming shortened V by 0 bases and J by 0 bases, and 10 bases separated the two germline ends. The CDR3 runs to 16 residues. CDR3 in amino acids: CASSVGRSGSYNEQFF. Written as DNA, the CDR3 is TGTGCCAGCAGCGTAGGGAGGAGCGGCTCCTACAATGAGCAGTTCTTC.

The table lists this clonotype with many counts. The chain links TRBV24-1 to TRBJ1-5; D is uncertain. The CDR3 spans 14 residues. Germline V gene data show CDR1 as KGHDR and CDR2 as SFDVKD. V was clipped by 2 bases and J by 4 bases, with 8 bases between them. CDR3 protein: CATSDWGENQPQHF. The DNA of the CDR3 is TGTGCCACCAGTGATTGGGGTGAGAATCAGCCCCAGCATTTT.